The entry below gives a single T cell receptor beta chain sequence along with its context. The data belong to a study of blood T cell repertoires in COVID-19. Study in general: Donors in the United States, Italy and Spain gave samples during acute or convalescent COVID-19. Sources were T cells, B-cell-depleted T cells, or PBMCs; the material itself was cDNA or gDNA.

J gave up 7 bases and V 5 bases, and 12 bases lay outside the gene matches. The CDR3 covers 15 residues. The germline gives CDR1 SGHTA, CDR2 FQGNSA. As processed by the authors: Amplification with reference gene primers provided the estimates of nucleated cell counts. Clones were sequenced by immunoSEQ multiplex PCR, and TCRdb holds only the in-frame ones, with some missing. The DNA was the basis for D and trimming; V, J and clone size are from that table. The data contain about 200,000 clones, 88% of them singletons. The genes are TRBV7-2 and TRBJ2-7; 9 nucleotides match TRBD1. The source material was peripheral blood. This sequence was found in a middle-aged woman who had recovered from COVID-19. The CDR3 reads CASSNRDRALGEQYF. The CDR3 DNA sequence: TGTGCCAGCAGCAACCGGGACAGGGCTTTGGGAGAGCAGTACTTC.